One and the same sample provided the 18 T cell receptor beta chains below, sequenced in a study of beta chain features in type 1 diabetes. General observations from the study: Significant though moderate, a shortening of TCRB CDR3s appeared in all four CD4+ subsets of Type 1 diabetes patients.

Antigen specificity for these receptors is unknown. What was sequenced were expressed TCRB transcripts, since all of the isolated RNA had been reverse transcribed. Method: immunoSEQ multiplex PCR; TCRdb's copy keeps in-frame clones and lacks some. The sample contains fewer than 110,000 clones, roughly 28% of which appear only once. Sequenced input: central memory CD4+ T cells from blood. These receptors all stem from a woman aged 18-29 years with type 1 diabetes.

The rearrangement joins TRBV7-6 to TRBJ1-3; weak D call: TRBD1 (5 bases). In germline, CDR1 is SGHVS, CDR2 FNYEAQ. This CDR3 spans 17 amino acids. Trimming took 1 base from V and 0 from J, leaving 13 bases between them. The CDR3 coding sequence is TGTGCCAGCAGCTTAGTACCAGGGTTACACTCTGGAAACACCATATATTTT. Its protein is CASSLVPGLHSGNTIYF.

The CDR3 protein is CASSLGTSYVNEQFF. CDR3 DNA: TGTGCCAGCAGCTTAGGGACTAGCTACGTCAATGAGCAGTTCTTC. This chain uses TRBV7-2 with TRBJ2-1, with 8 bases fitting TRBD2. The germline V gene encodes CDR1 SGHTA and CDR2 FQGNSA. The CDR3 runs 15 residues. V dropped 1 base and J dropped 6; count of bases not matched to a gene: 5.

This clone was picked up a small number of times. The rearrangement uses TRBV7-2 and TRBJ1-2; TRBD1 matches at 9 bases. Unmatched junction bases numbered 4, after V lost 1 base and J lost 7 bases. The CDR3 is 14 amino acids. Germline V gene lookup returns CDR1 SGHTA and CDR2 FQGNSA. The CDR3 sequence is CASSLDGTGTGYTF. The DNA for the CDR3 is TGTGCCAGCAGCTTAGATGGGACAGGGACTGGCTACACCTTC.

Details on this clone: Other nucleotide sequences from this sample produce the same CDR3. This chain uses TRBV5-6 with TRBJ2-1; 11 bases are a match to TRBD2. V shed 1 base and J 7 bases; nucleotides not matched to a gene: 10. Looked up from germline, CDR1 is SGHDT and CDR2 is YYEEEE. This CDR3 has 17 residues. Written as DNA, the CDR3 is TGTGCCAGCAGCTTGTACGGGGGGACTAGCGGAAAGAATGAGCAGTTCTTC. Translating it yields CASSLYGGTSGKNEQFF.

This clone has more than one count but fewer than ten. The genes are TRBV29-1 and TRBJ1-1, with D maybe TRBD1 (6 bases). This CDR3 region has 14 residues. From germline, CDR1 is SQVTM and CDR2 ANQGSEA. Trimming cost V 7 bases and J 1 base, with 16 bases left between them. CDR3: CSARPPGQNTEAFF. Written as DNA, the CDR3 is TGCAGCGCTCGACCCCCGGGACAGAACACTGAAGCTTTCTTT. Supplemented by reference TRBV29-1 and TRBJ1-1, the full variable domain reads SAVISQKPSRDICQRGTSLTIQCQVDSQVTMMFWYRQQPGQSLTLIATANQGSEATYESGFVIDKFPISRPNLTFSTLTVSNMSPEDSSIYLCSARPPGQNTEAFFGQGTRLTVV.

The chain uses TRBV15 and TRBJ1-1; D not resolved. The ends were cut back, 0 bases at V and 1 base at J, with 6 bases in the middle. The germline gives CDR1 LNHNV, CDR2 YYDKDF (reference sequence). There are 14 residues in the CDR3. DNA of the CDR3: TGTGCCACCAGCAGAGATACGAGGAACACTGAAGCTTTCTTT. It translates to CATSRDTRNTEAFF.

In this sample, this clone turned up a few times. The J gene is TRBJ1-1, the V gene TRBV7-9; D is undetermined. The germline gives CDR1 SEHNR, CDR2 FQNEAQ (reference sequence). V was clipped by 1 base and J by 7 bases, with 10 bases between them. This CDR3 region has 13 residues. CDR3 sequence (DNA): TGTGCCAGCAGCTTAGTAGCGGAGGATGAAGCTTTCTTT. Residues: CASSLVAEDEAFF.

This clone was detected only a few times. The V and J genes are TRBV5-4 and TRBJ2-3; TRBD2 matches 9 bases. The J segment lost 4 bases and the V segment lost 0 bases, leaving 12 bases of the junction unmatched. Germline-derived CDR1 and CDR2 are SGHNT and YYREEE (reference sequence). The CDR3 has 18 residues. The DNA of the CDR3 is TGTGCCAGCAGCTTGGGGGGCTTTGCGGGAGGGGGTGCAGATACGCAGTATTTT. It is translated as CASSLGGFAGGGADTQYF.

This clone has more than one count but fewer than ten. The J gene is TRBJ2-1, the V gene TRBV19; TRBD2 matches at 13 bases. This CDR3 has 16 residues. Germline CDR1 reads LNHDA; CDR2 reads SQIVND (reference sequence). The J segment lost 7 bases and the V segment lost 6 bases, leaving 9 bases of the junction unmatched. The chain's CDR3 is CASRPPGLAGYNEQFF. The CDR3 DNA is TGTGCCAGTAGGCCCCCGGGACTAGCGGGATATAATGAGCAGTTCTTC.

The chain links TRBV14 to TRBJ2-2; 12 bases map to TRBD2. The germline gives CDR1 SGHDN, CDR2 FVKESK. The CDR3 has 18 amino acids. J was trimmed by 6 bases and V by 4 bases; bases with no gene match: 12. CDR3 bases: TGTGCCAGCAGCCCCCACAGTAGACTAGCGGGAGTCCCCGGGGAGCTGTTTTTT. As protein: CASSPHSRLAGVPGELFF.

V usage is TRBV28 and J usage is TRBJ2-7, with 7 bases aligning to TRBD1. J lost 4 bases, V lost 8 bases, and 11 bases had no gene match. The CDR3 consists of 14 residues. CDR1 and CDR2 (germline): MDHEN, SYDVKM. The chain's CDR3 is CASEGQVPGYEQYF. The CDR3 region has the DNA TGTGCCAGCGAAGGACAGGTCCCAGGTTACGAGCAGTACTTC.

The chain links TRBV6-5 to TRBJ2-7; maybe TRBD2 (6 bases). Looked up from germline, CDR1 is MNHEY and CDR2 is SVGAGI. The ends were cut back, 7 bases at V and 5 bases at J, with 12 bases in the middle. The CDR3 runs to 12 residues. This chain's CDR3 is CASTHGGNEQYV. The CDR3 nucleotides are TGTGCCAGCACCCACGGGGGAAACGAGCAGTACGTC.

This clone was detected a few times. The CDR3 nucleotides are TGTGCCAGTAGTTCTCAGGATAGCGGGAGGGCCTTGGAGCAGTTCTTC. Encoded protein: CASSSQDSGRALEQFF. The chain has TRBV19 and TRBJ2-1; TRBD2 matches at 11 bases. After removal of 5 bases from V and 10 bases from J, the junction contained 13 bases not matched to a gene. The CDR3 sequence is 16 residues long. Germline values: CDR1 LNHDA, CDR2 SQIVND (reference sequence).

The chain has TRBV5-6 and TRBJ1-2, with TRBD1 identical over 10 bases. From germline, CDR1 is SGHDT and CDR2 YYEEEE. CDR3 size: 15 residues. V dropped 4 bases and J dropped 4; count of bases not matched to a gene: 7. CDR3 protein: CASSAGTGAGYGYTF. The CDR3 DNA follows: TGTGCCAGCAGCGCCGGGACAGGGGCTGGCTATGGCTACACCTTC. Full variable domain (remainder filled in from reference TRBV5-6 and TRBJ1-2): DAGVTQSPTHLIKTRGQQVTLRCSPKSGHDTVSWYQQALGQGPQFIFQYYEEEERQRGNFPDRFSGHQFPNYSSELNVNALLLGDSALYLCASSAGTGAGYGYTFGSGTRLTVV.

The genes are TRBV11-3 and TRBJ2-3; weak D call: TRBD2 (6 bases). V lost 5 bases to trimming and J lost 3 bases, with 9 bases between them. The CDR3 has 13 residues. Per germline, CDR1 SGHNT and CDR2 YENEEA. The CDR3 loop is CASSRRETDTQYF. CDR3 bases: TGTGCCAGCAGCCGCCGGGAGACAGATACGCAGTATTTT.

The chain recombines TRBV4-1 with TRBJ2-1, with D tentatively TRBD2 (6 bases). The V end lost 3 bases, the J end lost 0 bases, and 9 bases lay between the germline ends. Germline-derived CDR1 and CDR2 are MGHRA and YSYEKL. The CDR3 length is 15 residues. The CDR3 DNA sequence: TGCGCCAGCAGCCAGGACTATAGCTCCTACAATGAGCAGTTCTTC. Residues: CASSQDYSSYNEQFF.

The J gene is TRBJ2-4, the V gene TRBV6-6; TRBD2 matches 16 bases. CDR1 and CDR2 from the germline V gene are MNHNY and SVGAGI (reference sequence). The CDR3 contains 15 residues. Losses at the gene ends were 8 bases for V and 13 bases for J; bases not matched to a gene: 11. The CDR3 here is CASRSVGLAGGIQYF. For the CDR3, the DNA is TGTGCCAGCCGCTCGGTGGGACTAGCGGGGGGGATCCAGTACTTC.

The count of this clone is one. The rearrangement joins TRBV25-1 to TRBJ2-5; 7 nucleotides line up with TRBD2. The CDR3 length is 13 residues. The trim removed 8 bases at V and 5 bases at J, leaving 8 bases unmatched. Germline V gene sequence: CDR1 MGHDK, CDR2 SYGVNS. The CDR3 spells CASGGDFGETQYF. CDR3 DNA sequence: TGTGCCAGCGGGGGGGACTTTGGGGAGACCCAGTACTTC.